Shown below are 27 T cell receptor beta chains from a single sample sequenced in a study of cytomegalovirus exposure and HLA in healthy donors. PCR employed 60 Vbeta and 13 Jbeta primers. Repertoires were generated with immunoSEQ multiplex PCR, while TCRdb's copy carries only in-frame clones and drops some. This sample has 160,000 or so clones, with approximately 81% found just once. Sequencing was performed on PBMCs. The receptor source for this set is a female donor in good health and CMV-seronegative.

The CDR3 reads CASGGTSGGGPQETQYF. The CDR3 DNA is TGTGCCAGCGGCGGGACTAGCGGGGGGGGCCCCCAAGAGACCCAGTACTTC. This chain links TRBV9 with TRBJ2-5, with 16 bases matching TRBD2. From germline, CDR1 is SGDLS and CDR2 YYNGEE. The J segment lost 1 base and the V segment lost 7 bases, leaving 7 bases of the junction unmatched. The CDR3 consists of 17 residues.

The J gene is TRBJ1-5, the V gene TRBV6-1; 7 bases fit TRBD1. The CDR3 loop spans 14 amino acids. The V gene's germline CDR1 is MNHNS and CDR2 SASEGT. V shed 5 bases and J 4 bases; nucleotides not matched to a gene: 5. In DNA form, the CDR3 reads TGTGCCAGCAGTTTTACAGGGGTAAATCAGCCCCAGCATTTT. Translated, it gives CASSFTGVNQPQHF.

The chain uses TRBV2 and TRBJ1-1; 10 nucleotides agree with TRBD1. CDR1 is SNHLY, CDR2 FYNNEI, per germline. V lost 3 bases, J lost 1 base, and 11 bases stayed unmatched. The CDR3 is 18 amino acids. The CDR3 spells CASSDPGQGVLSNTEAFF. DNA for the CDR3: TGTGCCAGCAGTGACCCAGGACAGGGGGTGTTATCGAACACTGAAGCTTTCTTT. Drawing the rest from reference TRBV2 and TRBJ1-1, the complete variable domain is EPEVTQTPSHQVTQMGQEVILRCVPISNHLYFYWYRQILGQKVEFLVSFYNNEISEKSEIFDDQFSVERPDGSNFTLKIRSTKLEDSAMYFCASSDPGQGVLSNTEAFFGQGTRLTVV.

V and J are TRBV19 and TRBJ2-6; 7 bases line up with TRBD1. Trimming removed 6 bases from V and 4 bases from J; junction bases left unmatched: 6. This CDR3 region has 15 residues. CDR1 is LNHDA, CDR2 SQIVND, per germline (reference sequence). For the CDR3, the DNA is TGTGCCAGTAGCCACAGGGGAACCGGGGCCAACGTCCTGACTTTC. As protein: CASSHRGTGANVLTF. The variable domain in full, completed from reference TRBV19 and TRBJ2-6, reads DGGITQSPKYLFRKEGQNVTLSCEQNLNHDAMYWYRQDPGQGLRLIYYSQIVNDFQKGDIAEGYSVSREKKESFPLTVTSAQKNPTAFYLCASSHRGTGANVLTFGAGSRLTVL.

The genes are TRBV4-1 and TRBJ1-3; D unclear. The ends were cut back, 3 bases at V and 2 bases at J, with 17 bases in the middle. Per germline, CDR1 MGHRA and CDR2 YSYEKL. The CDR3 is 17 amino acids. The CDR3 sequence: CASSHLKAFPPGNTIYF. In DNA form, the CDR3 reads TGCGCCAGCAGCCACCTGAAAGCCTTTCCCCCTGGAAACACCATATATTTT.

This clone was detected only a few times. The rearrangement joins TRBV14 to TRBJ1-2; TRBD1 is a possible D gene (6 bases). Germline CDR1 is SGHDN and CDR2 is FVKESK. Trimming left V 0 bases short and J 4 bases short, with 6 bases between. This CDR3 comprises 13 residues. The CDR3: CASSQEGAYGYTF. The CDR3 DNA reads as TGTGCCAGCAGCCAAGAGGGGGCCTATGGCTACACCTTC.

The V and J genes are TRBV4-3 and TRBJ2-5, with D tentatively TRBD1 (6 bases). Trimming pared 3 bases from V and 2 bases from J, leaving 10 bases between. The CDR3 runs 14 residues. In germline, CDR1 is LGHNA, CDR2 YSLEER. The CDR3 sequence is CASSHDRRQETQYF. The CDR3 nucleotides read TGCGCCAGCAGCCATGACAGGCGACAAGAGACCCAGTACTTC.

The J gene is TRBJ2-5, the V gene TRBV6-6; 8 nucleotides line up with TRBD2. Germline V lookup: CDR1 MNHNY, CDR2 SVGAGI (reference sequence). V lost 6 bases, J lost 5 bases, and 11 bases stayed unmatched. This CDR3 spans 15 amino acids. CDR3 in DNA: TGTGCCAGCAGCATCGGGACTAGGGGCCCGGAGACCCAGTACTTC. The encoded protein is CASSIGTRGPETQYF.

V is TRBV2 and J is TRBJ2-1; possibly TRBD2 for D (6 bases). V lost 6 bases to trimming and J lost 7 bases, with 19 bases between them. CDR3 length equals 15 residues. Germline CDR1 SNHLY, CDR2 FYNNEI. The CDR3 nucleotides read TGTGCCAGCAGCGATAGCTGGAGGGCCGGGAATGAGCAGTTCTTC. This sequence encodes CASSDSWRAGNEQFF.

The gene calls are TRBV5-5 and TRBJ2-2, with D unclear. Germline CDR1 reads SGHKS; CDR2 reads YYEKEE (reference sequence). The CDR3 is 14 amino acids. Trimming shortened V by 0 bases and J by 1 base, and 4 bases separated the two germline ends. The CDR3 bases are TGTGCCAGCAGCTTGGGCAGGAACACCGGGGAGCTGTTTTTT. As protein: CASSLGRNTGELFF.

This chain uses TRBV6-5 with TRBJ1-1; TRBD1 might be the D (5 bases). The V end was cut by 5 bases, the J end by 2 bases, with 15 bases between. CDR3 length: 15 amino acids. The V gene's germline CDR1 is MNHEY and CDR2 SVGAGI. The CDR3 nucleotides read TGTGCCAGCAGTGGTGGCCAGGGTGCTAACACTGAAGCTTTCTTT. This gives the protein CASSGGQGANTEAFF.

The chain is built from TRBV6-5 and TRBJ2-7; 8 bases line up with TRBD1. Losses at the gene ends were 0 bases for V and 6 bases for J; bases not matched to a gene: 10. The germline gives CDR1 MNHEY, CDR2 SVGAGI. This CDR3 contains 16 residues. DNA of the CDR3: TGTGCCAGCAGTTACTCAGCCGGGACAGGTCCCTCCGAGCAGTACTTC. Its protein is CASSYSAGTGPSEQYF.

V and J are TRBV2 and TRBJ2-1, with D tentatively TRBD2 (6 bases). The CDR3 is made up of 14 amino acids. Trimming shortened V by 4 bases and J by 6 bases, and 13 bases separated the two germline ends. From germline, CDR1 is SNHLY and CDR2 FYNNEI. Written as DNA, the CDR3 is TGTGCCAGCAGTGCGGCTAGCGTTACCAATGAGCAGTTCTTC. Encoded protein: CASSAASVTNEQFF.

The chain uses TRBV6-1 and TRBJ1-1; D is perhaps TRBD1 (6 bases). The ends were cut back, 4 bases at V and 3 bases at J, with 12 bases in the middle. The CDR3 is 14 amino acids. Germline CDR1 reads MNHNS; CDR2 reads SASEGT. The CDR3 protein is CASSVGQSDTEAFF. In nucleotides, the CDR3 is TGTGCCAGCAGTGTCGGACAGTCAGACACTGAAGCTTTCTTT.

This clone was counted once. The chain has TRBV14 and TRBJ1-1, with D possibly TRBD1 on 5 matching bases. CDR1 SGHDN and CDR2 FVKESK come from the germline V gene. CDR3 size: 16 residues. V dropped 1 base and J dropped 1 base, with 13 bases sitting between them. CDR3 loop: CASSQGYAGPNTEAFF. DNA for the CDR3: TGTGCCAGCAGCCAAGGATATGCGGGGCCGAACACTGAAGCTTTCTTT.

This clone has more than one count but fewer than ten. The chain carries TRBV25-1 and TRBJ2-7, with a possible D match to TRBD2 (5 bases). The V gene lost 2 bases and the J gene lost 4 bases, with 9 bases spanning the gap. This CDR3 comprises 13 residues. Germline CDR1 is MGHDK and CDR2 is SYGVNS. The CDR3 protein is CASSEGGGYEQYF. DNA for the CDR3: TGTGCCAGCAGTGAAGGTGGCGGGTACGAGCAGTACTTC.

The chain is built from TRBV7-2 and TRBJ2-3; 11 nucleotides agree with TRBD2. The germline V gene has CDR1 SGHTA and CDR2 FQGNSA. V gave up 1 base and J gave up 10 bases; unmatched junction bases: 4. This CDR3 region has 14 residues. The CDR3 DNA is TGTGCCAGCAGCTTAGACGGTAGCGGGAGGGCGCAGTATTTT. It yields the protein CASSLDGSGRAQYF.

This chain links TRBV9 with TRBJ1-2; TRBD1 aligns across 7 bases. The CDR3 extends over 16 amino acids. Germline loops: CDR1 SGDLS, CDR2 YYNGEE. V was clipped by 0 bases and J by 6 bases; unmatched bases: 11. The DNA for the CDR3 is TGTGCCAGCAGCGTAGACCCTTACAGGGGAGGCGATGGCTACACCTTC. Residues: CASSVDPYRGGDGYTF.

This clone was recorded a few times. The rearrangement joins TRBV7-9 to TRBJ1-2; tentatively, D is TRBD1 (5 bases). Germline lookup yields CDR1 SEHNR and CDR2 FQNEAQ (reference sequence). Deletions cut 1 base from V and 8 bases from J, with 14 bases between. This CDR3 is 14 amino acids long. Here the CDR3 DNA reads TGTGCCAGCAGCTTAGACGGGGGTTTCGCGGGCTACACCTTC. Its protein product is CASSLDGGFAGYTF.

The chain links TRBV5-1 to TRBJ1-4, with D perhaps matching TRBD1 (5 bases). V was cut by 4 bases and J by 5 bases, with 15 bases left in between. Per the germline V gene, CDR1 is SGHRS and CDR2 is YFSETQ. This CDR3 has 15 amino acids. The CDR3 loop is CASSLPTGVNEKLFF. The DNA for the CDR3 is TGCGCCAGCAGCCTACCGACGGGGGTGAATGAAAAACTGTTTTTT.

The table lists this clone with a count of one. The V call is TRBV4-1, the J call TRBJ2-5; D may be TRBD1 (5 bases). Per germline, CDR1 MGHRA and CDR2 YSYEKL. This CDR3 has 17 amino acids. Trimming removed 1 base at V and 2 bases at J, with 17 bases between. Written as DNA, the CDR3 is TGCGCCAGCAGCCAAGGCTCCCAGGGCAAGAAACAAGAGACCCAGTACTTC. It codes for CASSQGSQGKKQETQYF.

This chain uses TRBV7-2 with TRBJ2-5; 8 bases fit TRBD1. Germline CDR1 reads SGHTA; CDR2 reads FQGNSA. Trimming removed 6 bases from V and 4 bases from J; junction bases left unmatched: 4. The CDR3 has 13 amino acids. The CDR3 sequence is CASSQGQGETQYF. The CDR3 coding sequence is TGTGCCAGCAGTCAAGGACAGGGAGAGACCCAGTACTTC.

This rearrangement joins TRBV6-6 to TRBJ2-3; 13 bases align to TRBD2. Germline values: CDR1 MNHNY, CDR2 SVGAGI (reference sequence). Trimming cost V 4 bases and J 4 bases; bases outside gene matches: 5. The CDR3 is made up of 16 amino acids. The CDR3 loop reads CASSLTSGGVPDTQYF. The CDR3 nucleotides read TGTGCCAGCAGTTTAACTAGCGGGGGGGTGCCAGATACGCAGTATTTT.

The chain employs TRBV7-3 and TRBJ1-5; 10 nucleotides agree with TRBD1. Germline-derived CDR1 and CDR2 are SGHTA and FQGTGA. The CDR3 runs to 13 residues. V was clipped by 3 bases and J by 7 bases; unmatched bases: 0. The CDR3 DNA reads TGTGCCAGCAGCTTGGACAGGGGGCAGCCCCAGCATTTT. It is translated as CASSLDRGQPQHF.

This clone came up a few times. This chain uses TRBV9 with TRBJ2-3; 7 bases match TRBD2. Per the germline V gene, CDR1 is SGDLS and CDR2 is YYNGEE. CDR3 length equals 17 residues. The V segment lost 3 bases and the J segment 0 bases; nucleotides outside the gene matches: 10. CDR3 residues: CASSALASGTSTDTQYF. The CDR3 nucleotides read TGTGCCAGCAGCGCCCTGGCTAGCGGAACTAGCACAGATACGCAGTATTTT.

The V call is TRBV7-3, the J call TRBJ1-1; TRBD1 matches 8 bases. Trimming removed 6 bases from V and 1 base from J; junction bases left unmatched: 7. The CDR3 contains 15 residues. The germline V gene encodes CDR1 SGHTA and CDR2 FQGTGA. CDR3 loop: CASSATGGENTEAFF. The CDR3 nucleotides are TGTGCCAGCAGTGCTACAGGGGGTGAGAACACTGAAGCTTTCTTT.

The count of this clone is one. This chain joins TRBV7-2 and TRBJ1-1; the match to TRBD1 covers 11 bases. Germline V CDR1 and CDR2: SGHTA, FQGNSA. There are 16 residues in the CDR3. V lost 3 bases and J lost 4; bases outside the gene matches: 7. The CDR3 coding sequence is TGTGCCAGCAGCTTTGGGACAGGGGGGGGTAGCACTGAAGCTTTCTTT. Translating gives CASSFGTGGGSTEAFF.